Listed here are 9 T cell receptor beta chains from one sample, sequenced in a study of technical replicates of blood from several donors. The protocol was immunoSEQ multiplex PCR, while the TCRdb copy is restricted to in-frame clones and leaves out a portion. The table has about 80,000 clones, roughly 97% seen once. The sample was T cells isolated from PBMCs. These receptors all come from a human donor in good health.

V is TRBV5-1 and J is TRBJ2-3; TRBD2 aligns across 16 bases. The CDR3 length is 18 residues. J lost 4 bases, V lost 4 bases, and 9 bases had no gene match. Per germline, CDR1 SGHRS and CDR2 YFSETQ. In DNA, the CDR3 is TGCGCCAGCAGCGAGGGGACTAGCGGGAGGGCCGGGTCAGATACGCAGTATTTT. Translating it yields CASSEGTSGRAGSDTQYF.

Note on this clone: Other DNA sequences within the sample encode an identical CDR3. The chain couples TRBV19 to TRBJ1-1; possible D gene TRBD1, 6 bases. The CDR3 is 13 amino acids. Trimming removed 9 bases at V and 1 base at J, with 12 bases between. CDR1 and CDR2 (germline): LNHDA, SQIVND (reference sequence). CDR3 residues: CASQDSPNTEAFF. Here the CDR3 DNA reads TGTGCCAGCCAGGACAGTCCGAACACTGAAGCTTTCTTT.

V and J are TRBV7-8 and TRBJ1-4; possible D gene TRBD1, 6 bases. Per the germline V gene, CDR1 is SGHVS and CDR2 is FQNEAQ. Between the trimmed V and J ends, which lost 1 base and 7 bases, there was a span of 13 bases. The CDR3 sequence is 15 residues long. The CDR3 nucleotides read TGTGCCAGCAGCTTAGACAGGGCAGATGGTGAAAAACTGTTTTTT. The encoded protein is CASSLDRADGEKLFF.

This clone was found once. CDR3 in DNA: TGTGCCAGCAGCTTTGGTGCTGAGGGCACTGAAGCTTTCTTT. This codes for CASSFGAEGTEAFF. The chain has TRBV7-9 and TRBJ1-1; unclear D gene. Trimming removed 3 bases at V and 4 bases at J, with 12 bases between. CDR1 and CDR2 (germline): SEHNR, FQNEAQ (reference sequence). This CDR3 spans 14 amino acids.

The V call is TRBV6-1, the J call TRBJ1-2; 9 nucleotides agree with TRBD1. CDR3 size: 15 residues. Trimming at V came to 5 bases and at J to 5 bases, leaving 9 bases not matched to a gene. Looked up from germline, CDR1 is MNHNS and CDR2 is SASEGT. The CDR3 reads CASSNGQGRIYGYTF. The CDR3 nucleotides read TGTGCCAGCAGTAATGGACAGGGGCGGATTTATGGCTACACCTTC.

The rearrangement links TRBV23-1 to TRBJ2-7; 8 nucleotides agree with TRBD1. TRBV23-1 is filed as an ORF, its function uncertain. The CDR3 sequence is 14 residues long. The V gene end was trimmed by 8 bases and the J gene end by 6 bases; junction bases not matched to a gene: 12. CDR3 coding DNA: TGCGCCAGCGGGCCCGACAGGGGTGGTTTCGAGCAGTACTTC. Translated, it gives CASGPDRGGFEQYF.

The V call is TRBV18, the J call TRBJ1-1; 8 bases are a match to TRBD1. Germline V gives CDR1 KGHSH, CDR2 LQKENI. Trimming at V came to 8 bases and at J to 6 bases, leaving 11 bases not matched to a gene. The CDR3 runs to 14 residues. CDR3 sequence reads: CASGAPGGLAEAFF. Written as DNA, the CDR3 is TGTGCCAGCGGAGCCCCAGGGGGCTTGGCTGAAGCTTTCTTT. Full variable domain (missing parts from reference TRBV18 and TRBJ1-1): NAGVMQNPRHLVRRRGQEARLRCSPMKGHSHVYWYRQLPEEGLKFMVYLQKENIIDESGMPKERFSAEFPKEGPSILRIQQVVRGDSAAYFCASGAPGGLAEAFFGQGTRLTVV.

The chain joins TRBV7-6 to TRBJ2-5, with TRBD2 identical over 12 bases. The germline V gene has CDR1 SGHVS and CDR2 FNYEAQ. V dropped 5 bases and J dropped 5; count of bases not matched to a gene: 12. This CDR3 region has 17 residues. Here the CDR3 reads CASSPAVLAGGFETQYF. The CDR3 nucleotides are TGTGCCAGCAGCCCGGCGGTACTAGCGGGAGGTTTCGAGACCCAGTACTTC.

The rearrangement joins TRBV5-4 to TRBJ2-5, with D perhaps matching TRBD1 (6 bases). The V gene's germline CDR1 is SGHNT and CDR2 YYREEE (reference sequence). This CDR3 spans 15 amino acids. The V and J ends lost 0 bases and 3 bases respectively, with 12 bases between them. CDR3 sequence (DNA): TGTGCCAGCAGCTTGGGACAGGAGACAAAAGAGACCCAGTACTTC. Translated, it gives CASSLGQETKETQYF.